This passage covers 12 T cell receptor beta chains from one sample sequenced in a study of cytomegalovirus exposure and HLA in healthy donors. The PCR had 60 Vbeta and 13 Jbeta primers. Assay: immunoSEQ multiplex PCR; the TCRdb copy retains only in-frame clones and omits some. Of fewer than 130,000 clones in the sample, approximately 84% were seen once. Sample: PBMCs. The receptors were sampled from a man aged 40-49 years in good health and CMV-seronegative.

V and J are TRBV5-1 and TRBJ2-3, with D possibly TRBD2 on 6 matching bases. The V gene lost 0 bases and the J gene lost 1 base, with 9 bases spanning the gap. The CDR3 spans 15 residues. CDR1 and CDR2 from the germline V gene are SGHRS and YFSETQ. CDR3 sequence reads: CASSLVWGGTDTQYF. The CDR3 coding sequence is TGCGCCAGCAGCTTGGTGTGGGGGGGCACAGATACGCAGTATTTT.

The DNA of the CDR3 is TGCAGCGTTATAAGACAGAGCATGAACACTGAAGCTTTCTTT. It yields the protein CSVIRQSMNTEAFF. The chain carries TRBV29-1 and TRBJ1-1; weak D call: TRBD1 (5 bases). Per germline, CDR1 SQVTM and CDR2 ANQGSEA. The ends were cut back, 5 bases at V and 0 bases at J, with 13 bases in the middle. The CDR3 contains 14 residues.

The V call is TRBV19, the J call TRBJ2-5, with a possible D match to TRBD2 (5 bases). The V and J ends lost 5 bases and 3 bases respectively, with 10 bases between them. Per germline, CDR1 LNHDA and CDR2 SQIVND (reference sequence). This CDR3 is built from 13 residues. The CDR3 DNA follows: TGTGCCAGTAGTTTAGGACTGGAAGAGACCCAGTACTTC. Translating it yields CASSLGLEETQYF.

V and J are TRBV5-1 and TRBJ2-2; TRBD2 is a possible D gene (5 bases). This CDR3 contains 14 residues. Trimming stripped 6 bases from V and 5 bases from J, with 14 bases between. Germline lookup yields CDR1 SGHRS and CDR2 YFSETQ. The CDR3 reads CASTPRGATGELFF. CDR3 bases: TGCGCCAGCACCCCCCGGGGAGCGACCGGGGAGCTGTTTTTT.

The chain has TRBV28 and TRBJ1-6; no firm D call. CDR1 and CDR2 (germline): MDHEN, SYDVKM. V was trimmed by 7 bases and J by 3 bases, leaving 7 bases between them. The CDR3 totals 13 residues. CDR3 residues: CASMEGYNSPLHF. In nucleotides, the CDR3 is TGTGCCAGCATGGAGGGCTATAATTCACCCCTCCACTTT. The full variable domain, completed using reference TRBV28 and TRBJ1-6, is DVKVTQSSRYLVKRTGEKVFLECVQDMDHENMFWYRQDPGLGLRLIYFSYDVKMKEKGDIPEGYSVSREKKERFSLILESASTNQTSMYLCASMEGYNSPLHFGNGTRLTVT.

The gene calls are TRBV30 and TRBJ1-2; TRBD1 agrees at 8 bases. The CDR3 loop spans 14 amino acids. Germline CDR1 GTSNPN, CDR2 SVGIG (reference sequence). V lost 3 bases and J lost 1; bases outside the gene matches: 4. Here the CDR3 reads CAWSKGQGNYGYTF. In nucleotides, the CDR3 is TGTGCCTGGAGCAAAGGACAGGGTAACTATGGCTACACCTTC.

CDR3 protein: CASSSSGGGNQPQHF. The CDR3 DNA reads TGTGCCAGCAGCTCGTCAGGGGGCGGCAATCAGCCCCAGCATTTT. V usage is TRBV11-2 and J usage is TRBJ1-5; 8 bases agree with TRBD1. V lost 4 bases and J lost 2; bases outside the gene matches: 4. Germline loops: CDR1 SGHAT, CDR2 FQNNGV. The CDR3 runs 15 residues.

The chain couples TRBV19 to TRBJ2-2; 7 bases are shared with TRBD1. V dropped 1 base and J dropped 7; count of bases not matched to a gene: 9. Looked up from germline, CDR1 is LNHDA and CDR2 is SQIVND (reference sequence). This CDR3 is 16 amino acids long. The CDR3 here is CASSIAVGGFGGELFF. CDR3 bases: TGTGCCAGTAGTATAGCAGTAGGGGGCTTTGGCGGGGAGCTGTTTTTT.

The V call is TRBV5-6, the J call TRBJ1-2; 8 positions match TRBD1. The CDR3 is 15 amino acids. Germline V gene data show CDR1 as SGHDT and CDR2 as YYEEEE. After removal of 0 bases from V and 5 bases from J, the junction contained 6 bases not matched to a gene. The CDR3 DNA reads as TGTGCCAGCAGCTTGGGACAGGGGTTTGTATATGGCTACACCTTC. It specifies CASSLGQGFVYGYTF.

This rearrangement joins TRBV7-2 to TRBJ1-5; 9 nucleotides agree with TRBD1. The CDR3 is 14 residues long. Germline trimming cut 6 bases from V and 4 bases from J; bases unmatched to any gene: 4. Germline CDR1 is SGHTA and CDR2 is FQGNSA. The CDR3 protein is CASSQTGGNQPQHF. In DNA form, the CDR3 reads TGTGCCAGCAGTCAGACAGGGGGAAATCAGCCCCAGCATTTT.

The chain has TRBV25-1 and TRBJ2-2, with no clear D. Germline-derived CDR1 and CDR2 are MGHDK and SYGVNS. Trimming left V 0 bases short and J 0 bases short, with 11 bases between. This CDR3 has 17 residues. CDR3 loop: CASSEYVPGANTGELFF. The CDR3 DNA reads TGTGCCAGCAGTGAATATGTGCCCGGAGCGAACACCGGGGAGCTGTTTTTT.

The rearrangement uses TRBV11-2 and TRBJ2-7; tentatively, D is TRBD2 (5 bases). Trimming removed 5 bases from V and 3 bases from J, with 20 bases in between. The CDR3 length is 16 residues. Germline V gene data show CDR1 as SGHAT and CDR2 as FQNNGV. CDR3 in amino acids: CASSPEGQPRLYEQYF. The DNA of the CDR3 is TGTGCCAGCAGCCCAGAGGGCCAGCCGCGTCTCTACGAGCAGTACTTC.